This TCR beta chain was identified during a study of blood T cell repertoires in COVID-19. Study-level background: Researchers got acute and convalescent COVID-19 samples from the United States, Italy and Spain.

Germline assignment: CDR1 MNHNY and CDR2 SVGAGI (reference sequence). V was pared by 5 bases and J by 0 bases, with 17 bases between. The CDR3 has 16 residues. Data came from immunoSEQ multiplex PCR; TCRdb stores just in-frame clones and leaves some out. The sample consists of tens of thousands of clones, around nine tenths of them appearing once. What was sequenced was peripheral blood. The V gene is TRBV6-6, the J gene TRBJ2-7, with a possible D match to TRBD1 (6 bases). The clonotype originates from a woman aged 55-70 years with acute or convalescent COVID-19. The CDR3 loop reads CASSTTGRGNSYEQYF. DNA of the CDR3: TGTGCCAGCAGTACGACAGGACGTGGTAACTCCTACGAGCAGTACTTC.